The next 22 T cell receptor beta chains were all read from a single sample in a study of vaccination and CD4 T cells after COVID-19. These receptors are not linked to any known antigen. Cultured CD4+ T cells had their DNA profiled by the Oncomine TCR Beta short-read assay. TCRdb itself ran the PCR reads through MiXCR, one entry per CDR3 protein. The repertoire holds under 6,000 distinct CDR3 sequences, over 35% seen once, with just over 60% in the top ten. The treatment here: approximately nine-day PBMC culture with coronavirus spike peptide pools or control peptides (ViraFEST assay). Material: CD4+ T cells from blood, cultured in vitro. All receptors come from a human donor who had recovered from COVID-19.

DNA for the CDR3: TGTGCCAGCAGTCTGTACAGGGCGGGGGACGAAAAACTGTTTTTT. The encoded protein is CASSLYRAGDEKLFF. The chain joins TRBV12-3 or TRBV12-4 to TRBJ1-4; D may be TRBD1 (6 bases). The length of the CDR3 is 15 residues. Deletions cut 5 bases from V and 8 bases from J, with 18 bases between.

The V gene is TRBV6-2 or TRBV6-3, the J gene TRBJ2-1; TRBD1 or TRBD2 may be the D gene (5 bases each). V gave up 2 bases and J gave up 6 bases, with 14 bases separating them. Germline CDR1 reads MNHEY; CDR2 reads SVGEGT. The CDR3 runs to 15 residues. CDR3 sequence reads: CASSYGIRDPNEQFF. The DNA of the CDR3 is TGTGCCAGCAGTTACGGGATCAGGGACCCCAATGAGCAGTTCTTC.

This clonotype was seen a few times. The genes are TRBV12-3 or TRBV12-4 and TRBJ1-1; tentatively, D is TRBD1 (6 bases). V gave up 7 bases and J gave up 5 bases, with 20 bases separating them. The CDR3 totals 15 residues. CDR3 amino acids: CASKILKGGGTEAFF. CDR3 in DNA: TGTGCCAGCAAGATATTAAAAGGAGGGGGGACTGAAGCTTTCTTT.

This chain connects TRBV30 to TRBJ2-2; D is unclear. The CDR3 totals 14 residues. Germline lookup yields CDR1 GTSNPN and CDR2 SVGIG (reference sequence). V was pared by 4 bases and J by 2 bases, with 11 bases between. DNA of the CDR3: TGTGCCTGGAAGGCCAGGCCCAACACCGGGGAGCTGTTTTTT. Protein sequence: CAWKARPNTGELFF.

The J gene is TRBJ1-2, the V gene TRBV30, with TRBD1 matching over 8 bases. The length of the CDR3 is 13 residues. The J segment lost 8 bases and the V segment lost 1 base, leaving 6 bases of the junction unmatched. Germline V gene data show CDR1 as GTSNPN and CDR2 as SVGIG (reference sequence). CDR3 loop: CAWSGDRSRGYTF. The CDR3 DNA follows: TGTGCCTGGAGTGGGGACAGGTCGAGGGGCTACACCTTC.

This clonotype was recorded only once. V gene TRBV6-5 combines with J gene TRBJ1-1, with 9 nucleotides matching TRBD1. After removal of 4 bases from V and 0 bases from J, the junction contained 3 bases not matched to a gene. The germline V gene encodes CDR1 MNHEY and CDR2 SVGAGI. The CDR3 sequence is 15 residues long. CDR3 sequence reads: CASSWNRGLNTEAFF. The CDR3, as DNA: TGTGCCAGCAGTTGGAACAGGGGGCTGAACACTGAAGCTTTCTTT.

Of note for this clonotype: The junction departs from germline at one end; a sequencing error may be responsible. The chain is built from TRBV6-2 or TRBV6-3 and TRBJ1-2, with 8 nucleotides matching TRBD1. Germline-derived CDR1 and CDR2 are MNHEY and SVGEGT. The length of the CDR3 is 15 residues. The CDR3 is CASSYKTGASYGHTF. DNA for the CDR3: TGTGCCAGCAGTTACAAGACAGGGGCCAGCTATGGCCACACCTTC.

This clonotype was counted only a few times. V is TRBV4-3 and J is TRBJ2-2; D call uncertain. Germline V gives CDR1 LGHNA, CDR2 YSLEER. This CDR3 spans 15 amino acids. V shed 0 bases and J shed 7 bases, with 12 bases lying between them. The CDR3 loop reads CASSQEARVGGELFF. The CDR3 nucleotides are TGCGCCAGCAGCCAAGAGGCTAGAGTCGGCGGGGAGCTGTTTTTT.

This clonotype was picked up a small number of times. The chain's CDR3 is CAWRELGGYTF. Here the CDR3 DNA reads TGTGCCTGGAGGGAATTGGGTGGCTACACCTTC. The chain carries TRBV30 and TRBJ1-2, with D unclear. The CDR3 covers 11 residues. Deletions cut 3 bases from V and 7 bases from J, with 9 bases between. Germline V gene data show CDR1 as GTSNPN and CDR2 as SVGIG (reference sequence).

This clonotype has more than one count but fewer than ten. The chain employs TRBV15 and TRBJ2-3; D is ambiguous. V shed 4 bases and J shed 1 base, with 9 bases lying between them. CDR1 and CDR2 from the germline V gene are LNHNV and YYDKDF (reference sequence). This CDR3 region has 14 residues. The CDR3 sequence: CATSTEAGTDTQYF. The DNA for the CDR3 is TGTGCCACCAGCACAGAGGCGGGCACAGATACGCAGTATTTT.

The rearrangement joins TRBV30 to TRBJ1-2; tentative D call: TRBD1 (5 bases). Trimming removed 1 base from V and 8 bases from J, with 14 bases in between. The germline CDR1 and CDR2 sequences are GTSNPN and SVGIG (reference sequence). The CDR3 runs 13 residues. The CDR3: CAWSDGPSGGYTF. The DNA for the CDR3 is TGTGCCTGGAGTGATGGCCCCTCAGGGGGCTACACCTTC.

The V call is TRBV18, the J call TRBJ2-3; 10 bases align to TRBD1. CDR3 length equals 15 residues. Trimming at V came to 6 bases and at J to 5 bases, leaving 8 bases not matched to a gene. Germline-derived CDR1 and CDR2 are KGHSH and LQKENI. The CDR3 coding sequence is TGTGCCAGCTCTTCCGGGACAGGGGTCGTAGATACGCAGTATTTT. Its translation: CASSSGTGVVDTQYF.

This clonotype was recorded a few times. DNA of the CDR3: TGTGCCAGCAGACAGGGGGGAGCTAACTATGGCTACACCTTC. This codes for CASRQGGANYGYTF. The chain is built from TRBV5-6 and TRBJ1-2; 8 bases are a match to TRBD1. The germline V gene has CDR1 SGHDT and CDR2 YYEEEE. Unmatched junction bases numbered 3, after V lost 5 bases and J lost 0 bases. This CDR3 contains 14 residues.

This clonotype was counted a few times. The chain carries TRBV5-5 and TRBJ2-7; 8 nucleotides align to TRBD2. Germline CDR1 is SGHKS and CDR2 is YYEKEE (reference sequence). V lost 4 bases to trimming and J lost 2 bases; unmatched junction nucleotides: 8. The CDR3 is 15 residues long. CDR3 amino acids: CASSQVAGPAYEQYF. The DNA of the CDR3 is TGTGCCAGCAGCCAAGTAGCGGGGCCAGCCTACGAGCAGTACTTC.

V and J are TRBV11-1 and TRBJ2-1; the D gene is possibly TRBD2 (6 bases). Germline-derived CDR1 and CDR2 are SGHAT and FQDESV (reference sequence). V lost 7 bases to trimming and J lost 7 bases, with 23 bases between them. The CDR3 runs to 16 residues. The CDR3 DNA sequence: TGTGCCAGCAAGGCCCGGGATACCGGGGGTAATAATGAGCAGTTCTTC. It codes for CASKARDTGGNNEQFF.

The chain's CDR3 is CASSPDDFGKLFF. The CDR3 DNA reads TGTGCCAGCAGCCCGGACGATTTTGGAAAACTGTTTTTT. This rearrangement joins TRBV14 to TRBJ1-4; D is undetermined. In germline, CDR1 is SGHDN, CDR2 FVKESK. The CDR3 covers 13 residues. V was shortened by 4 bases and J by 10 bases, with 13 bases between the two germline ends. Full variable domain (outside the CDR3, taken from reference TRBV14 and TRBJ1-4): EAGVTQFPSHSVIEKGQTVTLRCDPISGHDNLYWYRRVMGKEIKFLLHFVKESKQDESGMPNNRFLAERTGGTYSTLKVQPAELEDSGVYFCASSPDDFGKLFFGSGTQLSVL.

The table lists this clonotype with a few counts. The chain employs TRBV25-1 and TRBJ2-5, with 7 bases lining up with TRBD1. This CDR3 spans 14 amino acids. V shed 8 bases, J shed 2 bases, and the junction held 8 bases outside the gene matches. CDR1 MGHDK and CDR2 SYGVNS come from the germline V gene. The CDR3 DNA is TGTGCCAGCTGCCCAAAGACAGGGCAAGAGACCCAGTACTTC. Amino acid sequence: CASCPKTGQETQYF.

A few counts support this clonotype. The chain recombines TRBV6-5 with TRBJ1-5; D may be TRBD1 (5 bases). CDR1 and CDR2 (germline): MNHEY, SVGAGI. V was trimmed by 4 bases and J by 2 bases, leaving 12 bases between them. CDR3 length equals 15 residues. The CDR3 is CASSSYQGGNQPQHF. The CDR3 DNA is TGTGCCAGCAGTTCCTACCAGGGTGGCAATCAGCCCCAGCATTTT.

This chain links TRBV30 with TRBJ2-7; D tentatively reads TRBD1 or TRBD2 (5 bases each). CDR1 is GTSNPN, CDR2 SVGIG, per germline (reference sequence). V lost 2 bases and J 2 bases, leaving 25 bases between the germline ends. The CDR3 runs to 18 residues. This CDR3 is CAWSTPGRTLRRTYEQYF. The CDR3 nucleotides are TGTGCCTGGAGTACTCCGGGGCGAACCCTAAGGCGCACCTACGAGCAGTACTTC.

The chain joins TRBV30 to TRBJ2-2; 11 nucleotides match TRBD2. J gave up 5 bases and V 1 base, and 9 bases lay outside the gene matches. Germline V CDR1 and CDR2: GTSNPN, SVGIG (reference sequence). The CDR3 is 17 amino acids. The DNA for the CDR3 is TGTGCCTGGAGTGGGGCTAGCGGGGGGTTTAGTACCGGGGAGCTGTTTTTT. Translated: CAWSGASGGFSTGELFF.

This clonotype was counted between two and nine times. The chain carries TRBV2 and TRBJ1-5, with 9 bases aligning to TRBD1. The CDR3 has 13 amino acids. J gave up 15 bases and V 4 bases, and 10 bases lay outside the gene matches. Germline V CDR1 and CDR2: SNHLY, FYNNEI. The CDR3 loop reads CASSGGTGSSRHF. Written as DNA, the CDR3 is TGTGCCAGCAGTGGAGGGACAGGGTCTTCGAGGCATTTT.

This clonotype turned up a few times. The chain joins TRBV20-1 to TRBJ1-4; no clear D gene. V was clipped by 1 base and J by 13 bases, with 10 bases between them. This CDR3 contains 11 residues. Germline CDR1 reads DFQATT; CDR2 reads SNEGSKA (reference sequence). The CDR3 sequence: CSARGYEGLFF. The CDR3 bases are TGCAGTGCTAGAGGGTACGAGGGACTGTTTTTT.